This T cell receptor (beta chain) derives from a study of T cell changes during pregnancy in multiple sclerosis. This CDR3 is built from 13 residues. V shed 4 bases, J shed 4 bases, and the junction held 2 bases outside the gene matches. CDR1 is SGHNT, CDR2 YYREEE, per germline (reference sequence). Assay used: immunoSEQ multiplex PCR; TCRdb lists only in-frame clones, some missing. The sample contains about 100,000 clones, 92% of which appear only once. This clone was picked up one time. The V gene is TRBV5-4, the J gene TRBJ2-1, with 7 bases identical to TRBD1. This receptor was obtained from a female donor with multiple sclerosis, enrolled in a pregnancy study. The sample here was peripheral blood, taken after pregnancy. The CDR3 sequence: CASSPGQYNEQFF. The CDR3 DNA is TGTGCCAGCAGCCCGGGACAGTACAATGAGCAGTTCTTC.